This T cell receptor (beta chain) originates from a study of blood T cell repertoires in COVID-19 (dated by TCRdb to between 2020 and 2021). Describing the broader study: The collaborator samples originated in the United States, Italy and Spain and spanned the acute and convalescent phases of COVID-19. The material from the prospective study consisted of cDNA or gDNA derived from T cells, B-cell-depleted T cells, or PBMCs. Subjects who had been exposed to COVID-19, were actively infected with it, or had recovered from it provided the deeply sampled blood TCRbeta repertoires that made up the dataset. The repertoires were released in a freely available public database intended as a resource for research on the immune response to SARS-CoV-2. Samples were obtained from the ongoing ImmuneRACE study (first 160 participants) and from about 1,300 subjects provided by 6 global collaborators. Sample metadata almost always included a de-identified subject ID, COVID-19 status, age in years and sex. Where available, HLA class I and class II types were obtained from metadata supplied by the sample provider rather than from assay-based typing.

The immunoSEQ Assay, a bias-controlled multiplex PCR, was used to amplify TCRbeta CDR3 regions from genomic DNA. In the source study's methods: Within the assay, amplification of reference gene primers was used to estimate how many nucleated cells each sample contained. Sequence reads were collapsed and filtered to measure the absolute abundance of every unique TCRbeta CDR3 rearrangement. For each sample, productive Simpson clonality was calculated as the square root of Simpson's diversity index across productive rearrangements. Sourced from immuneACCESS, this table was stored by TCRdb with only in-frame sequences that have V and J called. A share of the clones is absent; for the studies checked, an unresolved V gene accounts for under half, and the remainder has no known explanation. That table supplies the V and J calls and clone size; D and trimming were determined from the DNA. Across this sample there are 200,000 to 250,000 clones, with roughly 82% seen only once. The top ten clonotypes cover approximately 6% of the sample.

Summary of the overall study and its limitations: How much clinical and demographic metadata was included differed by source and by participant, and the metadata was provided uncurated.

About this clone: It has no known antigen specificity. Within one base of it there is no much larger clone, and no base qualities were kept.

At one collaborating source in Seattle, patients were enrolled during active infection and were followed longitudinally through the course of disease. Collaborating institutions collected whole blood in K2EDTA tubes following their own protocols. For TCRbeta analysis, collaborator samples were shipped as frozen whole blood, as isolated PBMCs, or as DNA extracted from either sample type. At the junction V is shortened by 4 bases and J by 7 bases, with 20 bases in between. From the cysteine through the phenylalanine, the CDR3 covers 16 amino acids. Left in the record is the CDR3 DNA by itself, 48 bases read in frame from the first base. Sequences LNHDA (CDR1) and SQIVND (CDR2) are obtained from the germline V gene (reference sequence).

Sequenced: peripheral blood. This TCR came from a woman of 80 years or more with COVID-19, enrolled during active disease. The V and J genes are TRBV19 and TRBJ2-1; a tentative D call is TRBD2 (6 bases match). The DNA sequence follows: TGTGCCAGTAGTACCCCCGGGAGTGCAAGTTGGAATGAGCAGTTCTTC. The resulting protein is CASSTPGSASWNEQFF.